This TCR beta chain appears in the sequencing data of a study of cytomegalovirus exposure and HLA in healthy donors. Study context: A data release that came early held roughly 80 million unique TCRs from HLA-typed donors. Study-wide findings and caveats: Presence/absence analyses assumed roughly uniform sequencing depth across donors.

As for this clone: The target antigen is unknown.

This CDR3 spans 15 amino acids. Trimming shortened V by 4 bases and J by 1 base, and 13 bases separated the two germline ends. The germline CDR1 and CDR2 sequences are SGDLS and YYNGEE. Primers for the PCR totalled 60 Vbeta and 13 Jbeta. Method: immunoSEQ multiplex PCR; TCRdb's copy keeps in-frame clones and lacks some. The sample yields under 130,000 clones, 60% to 85% seen once. Sequencing was carried out using PBMCs. This chain uses TRBV9 with TRBJ2-3, with D unresolved. This clonotype originated in a man between 35 and 55 years old in good health and CMV-seronegative. The CDR3 DNA reads TGTGCCAGCAGCACCCCCTTATCGGGCACAGATACGCAGTATTTT. This sequence encodes CASSTPLSGTDTQYF.